This entry features one TCR beta chain sequence. The antigen is undetermined. All patients relapsed after autologous stem cell transplantation, and brentuximab vedotin exposure varied. This specimen belongs to a study of PD-1 blockade in classical Hodgkin lymphoma. Looking at the study overall: The study gave patients nivolumab 3 mg/kg intravenously every 2 weeks.

Broader study findings: Significant TCR diversity gains by C4D1 occurred in CD4+ but not CD8+ cells. When nivolumab was started under 1 year after ASCT, patients were excluded.

Method: immunoSEQ multiplex PCR; TCRdb's copy keeps in-frame clones and lacks some. Here the sample spans about 93,000 clones, 81% being singletons. The clonotype was recovered from a human donor with classical Hodgkin lymphoma. The specimen comprised peripheral blood mononuclear cells (PBMCs), sampled before the second cycle of nivolumab.

CDR3 DNA: TGTGCCAGCAGCTTAGGTCCGGGGACCCACACAGATACGCAGTATTTT. As protein: CASSLGPGTHTDTQYF. V usage is TRBV13 and J usage is TRBJ2-3; D might be TRBD1 or TRBD2, each matching 5 bases. Looked up from germline, CDR1 is PRHDT and CDR2 is FYEKMQ (reference sequence). The CDR3 is 16 amino acids. The V and J ends lost 0 bases and 2 bases respectively, with 12 bases between them.